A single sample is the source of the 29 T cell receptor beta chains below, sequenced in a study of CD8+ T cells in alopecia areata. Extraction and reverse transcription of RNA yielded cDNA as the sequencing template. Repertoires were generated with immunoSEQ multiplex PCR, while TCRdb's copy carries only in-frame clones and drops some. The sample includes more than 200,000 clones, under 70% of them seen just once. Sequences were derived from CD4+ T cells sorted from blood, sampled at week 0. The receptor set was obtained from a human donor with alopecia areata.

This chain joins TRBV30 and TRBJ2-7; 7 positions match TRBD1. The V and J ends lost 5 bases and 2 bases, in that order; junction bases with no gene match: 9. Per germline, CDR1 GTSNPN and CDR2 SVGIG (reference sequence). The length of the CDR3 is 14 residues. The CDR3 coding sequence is TGTGCCTGGGGAAGACAGGGTCGAACCTACGAGCAGTACTTC. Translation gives CAWGRQGRTYEQYF.

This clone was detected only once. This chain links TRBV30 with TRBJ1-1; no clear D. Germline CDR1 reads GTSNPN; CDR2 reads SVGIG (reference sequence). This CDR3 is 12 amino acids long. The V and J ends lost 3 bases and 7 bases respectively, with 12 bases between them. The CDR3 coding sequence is TGTGCCTGGAGGGGCGGAAAACTTGAAGCTTTCTTT. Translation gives CAWRGGKLEAFF.

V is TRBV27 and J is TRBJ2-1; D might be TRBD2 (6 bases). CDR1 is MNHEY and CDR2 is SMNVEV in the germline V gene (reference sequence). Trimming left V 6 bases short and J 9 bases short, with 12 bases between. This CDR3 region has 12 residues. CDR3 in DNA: TGTGCCAGCAGGCCTAGCGACGGTGAGCAGTTCTTC. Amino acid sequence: CASRPSDGEQFF.

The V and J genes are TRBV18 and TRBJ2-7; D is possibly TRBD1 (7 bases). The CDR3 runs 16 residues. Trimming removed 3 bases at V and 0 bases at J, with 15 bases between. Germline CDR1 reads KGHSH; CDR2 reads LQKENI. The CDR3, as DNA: TGTGCCAGCTCACCCCTGCCAGGGGGGAGCTCCTACGAGCAGTACTTC. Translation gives CASSPLPGGSSYEQYF.

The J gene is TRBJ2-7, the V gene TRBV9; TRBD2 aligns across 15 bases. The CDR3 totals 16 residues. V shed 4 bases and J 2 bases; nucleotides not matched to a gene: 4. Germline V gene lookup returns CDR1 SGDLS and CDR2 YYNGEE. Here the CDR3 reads CASSPGLAGGPYEQYF. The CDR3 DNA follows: TGTGCCAGCAGCCCGGGACTAGCGGGGGGTCCCTACGAGCAGTACTTC.

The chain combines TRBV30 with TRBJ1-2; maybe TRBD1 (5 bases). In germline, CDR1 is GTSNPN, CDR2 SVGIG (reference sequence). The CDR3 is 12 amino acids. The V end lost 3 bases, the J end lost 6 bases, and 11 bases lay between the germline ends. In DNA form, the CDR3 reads TGTGCCTGGAGCCGGGACGGCCATGGCTACACCTTC. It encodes CAWSRDGHGYTF.

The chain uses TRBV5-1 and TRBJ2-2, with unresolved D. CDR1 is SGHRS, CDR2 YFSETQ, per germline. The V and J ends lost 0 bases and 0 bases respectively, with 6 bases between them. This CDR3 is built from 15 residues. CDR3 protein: CASSLGIANTGELFF. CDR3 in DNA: TGCGCCAGCAGCTTGGGAATAGCGAACACCGGGGAGCTGTTTTTT.

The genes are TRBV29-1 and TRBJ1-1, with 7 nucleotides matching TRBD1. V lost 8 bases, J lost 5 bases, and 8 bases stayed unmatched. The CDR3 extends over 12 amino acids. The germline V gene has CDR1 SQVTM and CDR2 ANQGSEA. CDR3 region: CSLRQGLTEAFF. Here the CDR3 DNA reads TGCAGCCTTAGACAGGGACTAACTGAAGCTTTCTTT.

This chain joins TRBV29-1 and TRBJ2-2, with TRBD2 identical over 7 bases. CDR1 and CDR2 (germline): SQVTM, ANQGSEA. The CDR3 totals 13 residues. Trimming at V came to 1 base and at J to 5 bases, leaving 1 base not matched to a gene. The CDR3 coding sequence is TGCAGCGTTGAAGGAGCGGGGACCGGGGAGCTGTTTTTT. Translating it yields CSVEGAGTGELFF.

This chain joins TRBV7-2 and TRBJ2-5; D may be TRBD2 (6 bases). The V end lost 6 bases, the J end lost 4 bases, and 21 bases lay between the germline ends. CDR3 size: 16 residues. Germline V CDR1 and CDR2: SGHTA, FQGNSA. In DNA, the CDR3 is TGTGCCAGCAGAAAAACCGGGATGTGGGGAGGAGAGACCCAGTACTTC. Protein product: CASRKTGMWGGETQYF.

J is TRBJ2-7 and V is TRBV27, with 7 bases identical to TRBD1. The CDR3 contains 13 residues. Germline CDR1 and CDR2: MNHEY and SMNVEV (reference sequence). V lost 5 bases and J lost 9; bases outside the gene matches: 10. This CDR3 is CASSLRDSTVQYF. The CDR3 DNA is TGTGCCAGCAGTCTAAGGGACAGCACCGTGCAGTACTTC.

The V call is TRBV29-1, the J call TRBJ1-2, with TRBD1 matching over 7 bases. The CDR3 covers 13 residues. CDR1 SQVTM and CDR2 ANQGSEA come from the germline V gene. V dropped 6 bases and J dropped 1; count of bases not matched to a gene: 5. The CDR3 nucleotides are TGCAGCGTCGGACAGGTGGTTAACTATGGCTACACCTTC. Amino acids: CSVGQVVNYGYTF.

This chain's CDR3 is CAWKGRALAYNEQFF. Written as DNA, the CDR3 is TGTGCCTGGAAGGGTAGGGCGTTAGCCTACAATGAGCAGTTCTTC. The rearrangement joins TRBV30 to TRBJ2-1; no definite D call. Trimming stripped 4 bases from V and 2 bases from J, with 15 bases between. This CDR3 spans 15 amino acids. Germline CDR1 and CDR2: GTSNPN and SVGIG (reference sequence).

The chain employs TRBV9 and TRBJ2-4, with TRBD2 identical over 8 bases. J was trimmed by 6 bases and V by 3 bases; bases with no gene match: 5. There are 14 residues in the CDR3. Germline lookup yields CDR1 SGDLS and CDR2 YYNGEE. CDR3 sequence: CASSDDRGGNIQYF. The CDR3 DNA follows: TGTGCCAGCAGCGATGATCGGGGGGGAAACATTCAGTACTTC. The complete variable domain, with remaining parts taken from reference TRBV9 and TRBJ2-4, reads DSGVTQTPKHLITATGQRVTLRCSPRSGDLSVYWYQQSLDQGLQFLIQYYNGEERAKGNILERFSAQQFPDLHSELNLSSLELGDSALYFCASSDDRGGNIQYFGAGTRLSVL.

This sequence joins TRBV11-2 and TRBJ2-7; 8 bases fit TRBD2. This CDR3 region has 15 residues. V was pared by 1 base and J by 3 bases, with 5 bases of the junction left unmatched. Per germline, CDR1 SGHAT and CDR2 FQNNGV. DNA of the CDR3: TGTGCCAGCAGCTTAGTAACTAGCGGCCTCTACGAGCAGTACTTC. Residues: CASSLVTSGLYEQYF.

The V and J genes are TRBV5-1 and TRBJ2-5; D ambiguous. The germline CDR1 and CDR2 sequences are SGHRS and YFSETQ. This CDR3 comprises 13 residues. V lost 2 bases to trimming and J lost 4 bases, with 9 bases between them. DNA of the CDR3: TGCGCCAGCAGCTTATGGACGGGAGAGACCCAGTACTTC. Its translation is CASSLWTGETQYF.

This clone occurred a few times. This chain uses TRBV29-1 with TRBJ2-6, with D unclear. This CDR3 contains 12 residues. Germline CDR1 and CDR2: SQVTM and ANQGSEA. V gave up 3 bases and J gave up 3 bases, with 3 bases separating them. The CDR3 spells CSVEFGANVLTF. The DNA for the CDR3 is TGCAGCGTTGAGTTTGGGGCCAACGTCCTGACTTTC. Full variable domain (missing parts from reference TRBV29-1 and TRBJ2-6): SAVISQKPSRDICQRGTSLTIQCQVDSQVTMMFWYRQQPGQSLTLIATANQGSEATYESGFVIDKFPISRPNLTFSTLTVSNMSPEDSSIYLCSVEFGANVLTFGAGSRLTVL.

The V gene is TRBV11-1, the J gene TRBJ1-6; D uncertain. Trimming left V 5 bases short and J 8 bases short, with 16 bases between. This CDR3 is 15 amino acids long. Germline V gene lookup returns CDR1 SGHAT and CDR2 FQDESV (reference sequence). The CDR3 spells CASSRQTPRDSPLHF. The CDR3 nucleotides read TGTGCCAGCAGCCGTCAGACCCCGCGGGATTCACCCCTCCACTTT.

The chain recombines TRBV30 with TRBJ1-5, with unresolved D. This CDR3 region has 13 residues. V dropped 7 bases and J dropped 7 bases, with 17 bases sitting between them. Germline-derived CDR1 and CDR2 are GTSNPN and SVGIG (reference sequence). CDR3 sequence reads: CASGGPGLQPQHF. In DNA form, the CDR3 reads TGTGCCTCCGGCGGCCCCGGGCTGCAGCCCCAGCATTTT. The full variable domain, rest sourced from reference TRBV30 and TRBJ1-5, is SQTIHQWPATLVQPVGSPLSLECTVEGTSNPNLYWYRQAAGRGLQLLFYSVGIGQISSEVPQNLSASRPQDRQFILSSKKLLLSDSGFYLCASGGPGLQPQHFGDGTRLSIL.

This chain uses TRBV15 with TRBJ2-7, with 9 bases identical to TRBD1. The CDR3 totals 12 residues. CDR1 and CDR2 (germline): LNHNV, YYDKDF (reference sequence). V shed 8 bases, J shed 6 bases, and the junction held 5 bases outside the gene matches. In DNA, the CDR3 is TGTGCCACCGGACAGGGGTTTAGCGAGCAGTACTTC. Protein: CATGQGFSEQYF.

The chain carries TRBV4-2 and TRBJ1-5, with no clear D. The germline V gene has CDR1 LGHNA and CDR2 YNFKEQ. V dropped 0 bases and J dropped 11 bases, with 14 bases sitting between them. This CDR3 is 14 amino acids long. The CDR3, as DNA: TGTGCCAGCAGCCAAGAGGGAGCGGTAGTGGCCCAGCATTTT. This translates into CASSQEGAVVAQHF.

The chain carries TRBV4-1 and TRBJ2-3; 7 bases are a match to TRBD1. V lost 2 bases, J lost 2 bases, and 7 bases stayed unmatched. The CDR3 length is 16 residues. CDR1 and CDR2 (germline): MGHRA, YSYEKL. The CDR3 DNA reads TGCGCCAGCAGCCAACGGCAGGGGGATCCCACAGATACGCAGTATTTT. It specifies CASSQRQGDPTDTQYF.

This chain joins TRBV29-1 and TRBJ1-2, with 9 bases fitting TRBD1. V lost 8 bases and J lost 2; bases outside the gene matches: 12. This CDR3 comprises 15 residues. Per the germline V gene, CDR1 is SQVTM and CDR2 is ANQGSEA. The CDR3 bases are TGCAGCACTCCGACACAGGGGGCGGGCAACTATGGCTACACCTTC. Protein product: CSTPTQGAGNYGYTF. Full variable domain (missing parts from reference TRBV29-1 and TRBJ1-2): SAVISQKPSRDICQRGTSLTIQCQVDSQVTMMFWYRQQPGQSLTLIATANQGSEATYESGFVIDKFPISRPNLTFSTLTVSNMSPEDSSIYLCSTPTQGAGNYGYTFGSGTRLTVV.

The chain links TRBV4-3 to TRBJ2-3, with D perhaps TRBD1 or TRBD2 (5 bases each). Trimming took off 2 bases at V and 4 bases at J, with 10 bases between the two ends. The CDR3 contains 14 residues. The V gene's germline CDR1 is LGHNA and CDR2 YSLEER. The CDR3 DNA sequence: TGCGCCAGCAGCCAAAGGGTGGGACCAGATACGCAGTATTTT. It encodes CASSQRVGPDTQYF.

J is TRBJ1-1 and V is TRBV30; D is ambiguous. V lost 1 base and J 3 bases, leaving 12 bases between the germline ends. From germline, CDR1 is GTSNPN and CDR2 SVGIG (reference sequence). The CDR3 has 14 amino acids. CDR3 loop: CAWSGASGHTEAFF. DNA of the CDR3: TGTGCCTGGAGTGGGGCGAGTGGTCACACTGAAGCTTTCTTT.

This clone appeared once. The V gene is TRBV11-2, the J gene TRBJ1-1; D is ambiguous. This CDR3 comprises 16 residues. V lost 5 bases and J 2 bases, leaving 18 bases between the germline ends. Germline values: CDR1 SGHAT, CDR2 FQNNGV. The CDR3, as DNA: TGTGCCAGCAGCCTCCGTTGGGGATTGATTAACACTGAAGCTTTCTTT. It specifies CASSLRWGLINTEAFF.

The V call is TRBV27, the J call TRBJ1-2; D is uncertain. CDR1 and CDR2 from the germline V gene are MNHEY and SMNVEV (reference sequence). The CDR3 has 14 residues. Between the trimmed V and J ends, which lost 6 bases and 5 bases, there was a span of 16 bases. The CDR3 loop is CASRTSHGIYGYTF. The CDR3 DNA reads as TGTGCCAGCAGGACGAGCCATGGGATTTATGGCTACACCTTC.

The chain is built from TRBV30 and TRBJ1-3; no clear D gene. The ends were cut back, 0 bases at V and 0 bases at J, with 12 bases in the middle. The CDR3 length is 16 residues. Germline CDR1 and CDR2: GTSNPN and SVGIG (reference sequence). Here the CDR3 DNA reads TGTGCCTGGAGTGTCCGTGGTCCGAGCTCTGGAAACACCATATATTTT. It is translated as CAWSVRGPSSGNTIYF.

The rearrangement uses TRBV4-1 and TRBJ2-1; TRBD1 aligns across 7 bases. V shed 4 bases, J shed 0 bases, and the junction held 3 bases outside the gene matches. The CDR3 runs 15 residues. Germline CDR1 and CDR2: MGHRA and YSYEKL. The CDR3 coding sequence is TGCGCCAGCAGCCCCGGGACAGCCTCCTACAATGAGCAGTTCTTC. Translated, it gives CASSPGTASYNEQFF.